Listed below are T cell receptor beta chains from one sample, sequenced in a study of identical twins. TCRdb reprocessed the 5' RACE reads via MiXCR and lists one record per CDR3 protein. The sample holds 500,000 to 650,000 distinct CDR3 sequences, about a fifth seen once. In addition, the sample was reused for a study of yellow fever vaccine responses in identical twins.

The sequencing input was CD4+ T cells sorted from blood. Receptor source: a woman younger than 35 in good health. Both conserved end residues are part of each CDR3. Fields, in order: V gene, J gene, clone size, D gene, CDR3 DNA, CDR3 protein. The D gene is left open where the match is weak. Not every row has a clone size; where given, it reads once, few, many or a size class.

TRBV15,TRBJ1-1,NA,TRBD1,TGTGCCACCACCCTTCCCCGGACAGGGTCGGACACTGAAGCTTTCTTT,CATTLPRTGSDTEAFF
TRBV5-6,TRBJ2-3,many,TRBD2,TGTGCCACCTCCCCCCTAGCGGGAACAGATACGCAGTATTTT,CATSPLAGTDTQYF
TRBV19,TRBJ2-3,NA,NA,TGTGCCAGTAGTATAGGACTAGGAGGATACACAGATACGCAGTATTTT,CASSIGLGGYTDTQYF
TRBV20-1,TRBJ2-7,NA,NA,TGCAGTGCTTACGGACTGTCATACGAGCAGTACTTC,CSAYGLSYEQYF
TRBV12-3/TRBV12-4,TRBJ1-6,few,TRBD1,TGTGCCAGCAGTCCCAGGGGGGCCCCTGGGTTGGCCCTCCACTTT,CASSPRGAPGLALHF
TRBV10-3,TRBJ2-3,few,NA,TGTGCCATCTCCCCTGGCACAGATACGCAGTATTTT,CAISPGTDTQYF
TRBV12-3/TRBV12-4,TRBJ2-6,NA,TRBD2,TGTGCCGTACCACCTAGCGGGGGGGCCTCTGGGGCCAACGTCCTGACTTTC,CAVPPSGGASGANVLTF
TRBV20-1,TRBJ2-3,NA,NA,TGCAGCGCTAGAGACGGGAAAGCAGATACGCAGTATTTT,CSARDGKADTQYF
TRBV15,TRBJ2-3,NA,NA,TGTGCCACCAGCAGAGGGACGGGGATCACAGATACGCAGTATTTT,CATSRGTGITDTQYF
TRBV27,TRBJ2-3,NA,TRBD1,TGTGCCAGCAGGCTCTCAGGACAGGGGGCGTCATATTTT,CASRLSGQGASYF
TRBV5-1,TRBJ2-1,many,NA,TGCGCCAGCAGCTCCTCGGTTGGGGACAATGAGCAGTTCTTC,CASSSSVGDNEQFF
TRBV2,TRBJ1-6,NA,TRBD1,TGTGCCAGCAGTGACCAGGGGGAGTTTAGTCCCCTCCACTTT,CASSDQGEFSPLHF
TRBV2,TRBJ2-1,once,TRBD1,TGTGCCAGCAGTGTGGACAGGGGTAATTACTTCTTC,CASSVDRGNYFF
TRBV14,TRBJ2-1,NA,TRBD2,TGTGCCAGCAGCCCACTAGCGGGGGCCCAAAGGAGCTCCTACAATGAGCAGTTCTTC,CASSPLAGAQRSSYNEQFF
TRBV15,TRBJ1-3,few,NA,TGTGCCACCAGCAGCACCTTAATTTCGCTAGGAAACACCATATATTTT,CATSSTLISLGNTIYF
TRBV29-1,TRBJ2-3,NA,TRBD2,TGCAGCGTCGCGTACCTGGGACTAGCGGGAACTAGCACAGATACGCAGTATTTT,CSVAYLGLAGTSTDTQYF
TRBV10-2,TRBJ2-7,NA,NA,TGCGCCAGCAGTGAGTCGATCTTCCGCTCAACCTCCTACGAGCAGTACTTC,CASSESIFRSTSYEQYF
TRBV5-1,TRBJ2-3,NA,TRBD2,TGCGCCAGCAGCAAAGGGACTAGCGGGGGGGCCGGCACAGATACGCAGTATTTT,CASSKGTSGGAGTDTQYF
TRBV5-6,TRBJ2-7,few,TRBD1,TGTGCCAGCAGCCCCCAGCGGACAGGTAGATCCTACGAGCAGTACTTC,CASSPQRTGRSYEQYF
TRBV12-3/TRBV12-4,TRBJ2-2,NA,TRBD1,TGTGCCAGCACCCTACAGGGGACCTTCACCGGGGAGCTGTTTTTT,CASTLQGTFTGELFF
TRBV18,TRBJ2-5,few,NA,TGTGCCAGCTGCCGAGGGGGAGAGACCCAGTACTTC,CASCRGGETQYF
TRBV12-3/TRBV12-4,TRBJ2-2,few,NA,TGTGCCAGCACCCGCCTCAGCGGGGAGCTGTTTTTT,CASTRLSGELFF
TRBV6-6,TRBJ2-1,NA,NA,TGTGCCAGCAGTTACCTAAATGAGCAGTTCTTC,CASSYLNEQFF
TRBV4-1,TRBJ2-5,NA,TRBD2,TGCGCCAGCAGCCAACTAGCGGGGGTTGGAGAGACCCAGTACTTC,CASSQLAGVGETQYF
TRBV6-1,TRBJ2-2,few,NA,TGTGCCAGCCGATCGGGCGGGGCGAACACCGGGGAGCTGTTTTTT,CASRSGGANTGELFF
TRBV7-9,TRBJ2-4,NA,TRBD2,TGTGCCAGCAGCTTACCGGGAGGTTACGACATTCAGTACTTC,CASSLPGGYDIQYF
TRBV6-4,TRBJ2-3,few,TRBD2,TGTGCCAGCAGTGACACTAGCGGTAGAGATACGCAGTATTTT,CASSDTSGRDTQYF
TRBV12-3/TRBV12-4,TRBJ1-5,NA,NA,TGTGCCAGCAGCCGAGACACCAGGTTACATCAGCCCCAGCATTTT,CASSRDTRLHQPQHF
TRBV29-1,TRBJ2-3,NA,NA,TGCAGCTCATGTGGAACTTTCCTGGGCGATACGCAGTATTTT,CSSCGTFLGDTQYF
TRBV6-1,TRBJ1-1,NA,NA,TGTGCCAGCAGAGACCGGACACTCTCGATCACTGAAGCTTTCTTT,CASRDRTLSITEAFF
TRBV12-3/TRBV12-4,TRBJ2-2,few,NA,TGTGCCAGCAGTTTAGAGGCCAACACCGGGGAGCTGTTTTTT,CASSLEANTGELFF
TRBV28,TRBJ2-3,NA,TRBD1,TGTGCCAGCAGTTTGGGACAGGGGGTAGATACGCAGTATTTT,CASSLGQGVDTQYF
TRBV7-9,TRBJ2-2,NA,TRBD1,TGTGCCAGCAGTTTCCAGGGGGCTGTCACCGGGGAGCTGTTTTTT,CASSFQGAVTGELFF
TRBV7-3,TRBJ2-1,few,NA,TGTGCCAGCAGCTTAATCCCCGGGAATGAGCAGTTCTTC,CASSLIPGNEQFF
TRBV14,TRBJ2-3,few,NA,TGTGCCAGCAGCAACATCGTGACAGATACGCAGTATTTT,CASSNIVTDTQYF
TRBV6-2/TRBV6-3,TRBJ2-1,NA,TRBD1,TGTGCCAGCAGTTACTTGACAGGGAGCTCCTACAATGAGCAGTTCTTC,CASSYLTGSSYNEQFF
TRBV24-1,TRBJ1-1,NA,NA,TGTGCCACCAGAACAGGGTGGAGCCCTGAAGCTTTCTTT,CATRTGWSPEAFF